This T cell receptor beta chain was found in a study of T-cell reconstitution after alpha-beta-depleted transplantation in children. The V and J ends lost 1 base and 6 bases respectively, with 3 bases between them. The CDR3 contains 12 residues. CDR1 SGHTA and CDR2 FQGTGA come from the germline V gene. Preparation of the TCRbeta library involved a method that used unique molecular identifiers. TCRdb ran MiXCR on the PCR reads and lists one entry per CDR3 protein. Among 100,000 to 120,000 distinct CDR3 sequences, 9% to 12% were seen once, and the ten largest hold 8%. Sample: PBMCs from the stem cell graft donor, taken from the stem cell graft. This sequence originates from a human donor who donated a stem cell graft to a child with acute lymphoblastic leukemia. The chain joins TRBV7-3 to TRBJ2-2; D remains ambiguous. Here the CDR3 reads CASSLISGELFF. CDR3 nucleotides: TGTGCCAGCAGCTTAATTTCCGGGGAGCTGTTTTTT. The variable domain in full, with the rest retrieved from reference TRBV7-3 and TRBJ2-2, is GAGVSQTPSNKVTEKGKYVELRCDPISGHTALYWYRQSLGQGPEFLIYFQGTGAADDSGLPNDRFFAVRPEGSVSTLKIQRTERGDSAVYLCASSLISGELFFGEGSRLTVL.